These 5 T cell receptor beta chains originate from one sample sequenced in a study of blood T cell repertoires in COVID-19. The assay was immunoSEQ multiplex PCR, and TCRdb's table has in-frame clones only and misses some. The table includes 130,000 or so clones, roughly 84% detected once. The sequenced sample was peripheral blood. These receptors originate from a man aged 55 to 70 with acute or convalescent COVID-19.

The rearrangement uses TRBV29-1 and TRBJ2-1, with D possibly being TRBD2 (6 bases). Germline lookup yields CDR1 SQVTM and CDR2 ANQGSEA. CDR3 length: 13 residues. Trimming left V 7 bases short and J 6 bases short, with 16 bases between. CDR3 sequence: CSAALRGINEQFF. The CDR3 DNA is TGCAGCGCCGCTCTCCGGGGGATCAATGAGCAGTTCTTC.

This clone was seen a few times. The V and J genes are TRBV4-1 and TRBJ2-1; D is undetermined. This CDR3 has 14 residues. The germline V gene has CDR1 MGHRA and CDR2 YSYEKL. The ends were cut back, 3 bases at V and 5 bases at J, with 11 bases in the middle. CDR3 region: CASSHWRSDNEQFF. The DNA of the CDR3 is TGCGCCAGCAGCCATTGGCGGTCCGACAATGAGCAGTTCTTC.

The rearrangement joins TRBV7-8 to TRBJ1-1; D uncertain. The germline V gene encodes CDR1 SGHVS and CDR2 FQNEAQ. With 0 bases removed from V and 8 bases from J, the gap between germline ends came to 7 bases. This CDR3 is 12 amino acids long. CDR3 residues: CASSLAAREAFF. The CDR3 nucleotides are TGTGCCAGCAGCTTAGCTGCGAGAGAAGCTTTCTTT.

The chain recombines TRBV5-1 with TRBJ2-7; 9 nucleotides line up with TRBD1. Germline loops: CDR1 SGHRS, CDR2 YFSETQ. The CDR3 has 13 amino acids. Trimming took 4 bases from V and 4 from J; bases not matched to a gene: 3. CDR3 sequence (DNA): TGCGCCAGCAGCAAGGGACAGGGATACGAGCAGTACTTC. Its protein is CASSKGQGYEQYF.

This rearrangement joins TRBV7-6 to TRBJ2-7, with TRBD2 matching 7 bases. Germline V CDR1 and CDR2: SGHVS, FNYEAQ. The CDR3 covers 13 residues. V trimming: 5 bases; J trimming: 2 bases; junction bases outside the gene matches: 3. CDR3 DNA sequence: TGTGCCAGCAGCCCGAGCGGGGCCTACGAGCAGTACTTC. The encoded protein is CASSPSGAYEQYF.